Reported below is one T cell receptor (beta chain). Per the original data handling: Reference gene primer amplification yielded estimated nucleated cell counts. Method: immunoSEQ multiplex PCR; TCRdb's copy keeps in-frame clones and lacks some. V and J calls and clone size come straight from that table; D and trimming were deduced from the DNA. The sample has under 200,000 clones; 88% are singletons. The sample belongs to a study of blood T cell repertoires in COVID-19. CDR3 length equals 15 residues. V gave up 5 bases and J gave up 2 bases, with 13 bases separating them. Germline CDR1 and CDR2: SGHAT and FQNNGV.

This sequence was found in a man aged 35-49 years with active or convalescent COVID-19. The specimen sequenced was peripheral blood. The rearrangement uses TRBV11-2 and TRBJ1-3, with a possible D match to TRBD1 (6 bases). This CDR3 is CASSTYRDPGNTIYF. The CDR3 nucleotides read TGTGCCAGCAGCACATACAGGGACCCTGGAAACACCATATATTTT.